Detailed here is one T cell receptor beta chain. Antigen specificity is unknown. The data derive from a study of monozygotic twins with inflammatory bowel disease. General observations from the study: A single strong IBD-associated signal or clonotype was not supported by the findings. Discordant twins showed the same repertoire similarity as concordant twins, possibly from limited power.

The UMIs contained a 6-nucleotide sample barcode. They were added by template switching during cDNA synthesis. Using TCRalpha and TCRbeta cDNA, the researchers carried out two nested PCRs that lasted around 15 and 9 cycles. TCRdb re-called the 5' RACE reads; one entry per CDR3 protein, DNA not given. The ten top clones account for roughly 2.6%, within a sample of around 370,000 distinct CDR3 sequences. This receptor was taken from a human donor with ulcerative colitis or Crohn's disease, or a healthy co-twin of an affected twin (not recorded which). The source material was blood.

CDR3 sequence reads: CSAAGKTGSYNEQFF. This chain joins TRBV20-1 and TRBJ2-1; TCRdb designates TRBD1, a call that cannot be tested without DNA. Per germline, CDR1 DFQATT and CDR2 SNEGSKA (reference sequence). CDR3 size: 15 residues.